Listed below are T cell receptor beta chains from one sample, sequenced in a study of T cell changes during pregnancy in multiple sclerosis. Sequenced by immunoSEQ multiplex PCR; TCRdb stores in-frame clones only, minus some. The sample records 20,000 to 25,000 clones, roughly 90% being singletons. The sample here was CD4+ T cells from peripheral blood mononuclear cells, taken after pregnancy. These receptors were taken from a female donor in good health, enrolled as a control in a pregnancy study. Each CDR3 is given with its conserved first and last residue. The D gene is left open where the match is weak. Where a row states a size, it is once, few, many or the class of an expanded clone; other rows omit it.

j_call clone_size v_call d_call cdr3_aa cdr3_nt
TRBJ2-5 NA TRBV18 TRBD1 CASSPPGQGWETQYF TGTGCCAGCTCACCCCCGGGACAGGGATGGGAGACCCAGTACTTC
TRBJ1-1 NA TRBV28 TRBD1 CASSQVPRDRASTEAFF TGTGCCAGCAGCCAAGTACCCCGGGACAGGGCATCCACTGAAGCTTTCTTT
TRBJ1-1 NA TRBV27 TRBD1 CASSPGTGALEAFF TGTGCCAGCAGTCCCGGGACAGGGGCCCTTGAAGCTTTCTTT
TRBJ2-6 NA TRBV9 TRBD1 CASSVAGQNSGANVLTF TGTGCCAGCAGCGTAGCGGGACAGAACTCTGGGGCCAACGTCCTGACTTTC
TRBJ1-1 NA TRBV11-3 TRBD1 CASSLTGLNTEAFF TGTGCCAGCAGCTTGACAGGGTTGAACACTGAAGCTTTCTTT
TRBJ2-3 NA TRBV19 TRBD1 CASVRTGDTDTQYF TGTGCCAGTGTTAGGACAGGGGACACAGATACGCAGTATTTT
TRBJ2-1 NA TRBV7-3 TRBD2 CASSSTSDNEQFF TGTGCCAGCAGCTCGACTAGCGATAATGAGCAGTTCTTC
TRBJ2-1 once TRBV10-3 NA CAIRGTTDTYNEQFF TGTGCCATCAGGGGGACAACGGATACCTACAATGAGCAGTTCTTC
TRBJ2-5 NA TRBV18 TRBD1 CASSPTGTEVLETQYF TGTGCCAGCTCACCGACCGGGACAGAAGTCCTGGAGACCCAGTACTTC
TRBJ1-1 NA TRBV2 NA CASSAIGETEAFF TGTGCCAGCAGCGCCATAGGGGAAACTGAAGCTTTCTTT
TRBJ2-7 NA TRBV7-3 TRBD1 CASSPKMGQGVIYF TGTGCCAGCAGCCCAAAAATGGGGCAGGGGGTAATCTACTTC
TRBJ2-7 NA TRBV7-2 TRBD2 CASSLYETSGSYEQYF TGTGCCAGCAGCTTATACGAGACTAGCGGCTCCTACGAGCAGTACTTC
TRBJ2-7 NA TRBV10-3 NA CASAGVSYEQYF TGTGCCTCCGCCGGGGTGAGCTACGAGCAGTACTTC
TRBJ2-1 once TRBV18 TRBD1 CASSPSVGGVYRSYNEQFF TGTGCCAGCTCACCGAGCGTAGGGGGCGTCTACCGCTCCTACAATGAGCAGTTCTTC
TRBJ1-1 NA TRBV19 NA CASSMREDTEAFF TGTGCCAGTAGTATGAGGGAAGACACTGAAGCTTTCTTT
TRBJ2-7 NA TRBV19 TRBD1 CASSKTTGPPEQYF TGTGCCAGTAGCAAAACGACAGGGCCCCCCGAGCAGTACTTC
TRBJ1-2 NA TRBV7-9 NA CASSLAAVSTNYGYTF TGTGCCAGCAGCTTAGCGGCAGTATCGACTAACTATGGCTACACCTTC
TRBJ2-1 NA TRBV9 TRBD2 CASSHSGGEQFF TGTGCCAGCAGTCATAGCGGGGGGGAGCAGTTCTTC
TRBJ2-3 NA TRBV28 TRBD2 CASSPRPSGNTQYF TGTGCCAGCAGTCCCCGACCTAGCGGCAACACGCAGTATTTT
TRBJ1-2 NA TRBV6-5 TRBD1 CASSYIGTGANYGYTF TGTGCCAGCAGTTACATAGGGACAGGGGCTAACTATGGCTACACCTTC
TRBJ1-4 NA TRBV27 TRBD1 CASRKRQGSKGNEKLFF TGTGCCAGCAGAAAAAGACAGGGTAGTAAAGGGAATGAAAAACTGTTTTTT